This TCR beta chain was sequenced for a study of cytomegalovirus exposure and HLA in healthy donors. The V end lost 4 bases, the J end lost 3 bases, and 13 bases lay between the germline ends. The CDR3 spans 14 residues. CDR1 is SGHNT and CDR2 is YYREEE in the germline V gene (reference sequence). The PCR employed 60 Vbeta primers together with 13 Jbeta primers. Only in-frame clones appear in the TCRdb table, and some are missing; sequencing was by immunoSEQ multiplex PCR. This table holds 180,000 or so clones, about 75% found once. The chain links TRBV5-4 to TRBJ1-1, with D uncertain. The sequencing input was PBMCs. The TCR originated in a man aged 50 to 60 in good health and CMV-seropositive. CDR3 protein: CASSTHRDDTEAFF. The DNA of the CDR3 is TGTGCCAGCAGCACTCACCGCGATGACACTGAAGCTTTCTTT.